This T cell receptor (beta chain) comes out of a study of quantifying T cell responses using KT2 cells (TCRdb year 2017). About the full investigation: RNA was DNase-treated and reverse transcribed with TCR alpha and beta constant-region primers, mostly using SuperScript III. The efficiency of the T4 ligation step under optimum conditions was estimated to be above 9%. PCR2 was run as a SYBR Green qPCR and stopped at a predetermined fluorescence threshold to avoid over-amplification. Overall study results and their limits: KT2 sequences were still detected at the lowest spike-in tested, roughly one KT2 cell per 100,000 PBMC. Saturation was seen in the detection of KT2 sequences when very high numbers of KT2 cells were spiked in. Over several orders of magnitude, the number of KT2 alpha and beta sequences rose linearly with the number of KT2 cells put in. This TCR sequencing study did not compare the pipeline side by side with other TCR sequencing techniques.

With respect to this clonotype: The antigen it binds to is not known. Base-call qualities are not available, and no considerably larger clone is one nucleotide away.

Based on the germline V gene (reference sequence), the CDR1 and CDR2 sequences are DFQATT and SNEGSKA. Including the terminal cysteine and phenylalanine, the CDR3 comprises 11 residues. Solely the CDR3 DNA is kept, with 33 bases framed from the first base. Between the V and J ends, shortened by 1 base and 2 bases respectively, the junction contains 2 bases. Known numbers of KT2, a T cell clone whose TCR had been sequenced previously, were spiked into unfractionated PBMC to test the sensitivity and accuracy of the pipeline. A range of KT2-to-PBMC ratios was generated by mixing KT2 cells with a fixed number of PBMC. The library relied on UMI-ligation and nested PCR. A single-stranded oligonucleotide carrying the Illumina SP2 sequence and a UMI was ligated to the cDNA 3' end using T4 RNA ligase 1. PCR1 consisted of about 4 cycles (98 degrees C 15 s, 69 degrees C 30 s, 72 degrees C 40 s), and for the beta primer an equimolar mix of RC1.1 and RC1.2 was used to cover TRBC1 and TRBC2. Starting at PCR2, TCR alpha and beta chains were handled separately, and sample indices and Illumina adaptors were added. The UMI, placed after an 8-base spacer, consisted of 12 random nucleotides arranged as two hexamers with a spacer between them. Sequencing was done on an Illumina MiSeq using v2 2x251 paired-end chemistry, usually with approximately 11 samples per run. PhiX DNA at roughly 5-7.5% was added to each sequencing library to increase diversity. Regarding the original processing steps: bcl2fastq converted raw reads to FASTQ, and Demultiplexor demultiplexed the reads by dual indices. V and J genes were assigned by Decombinator through tag matching, with a single base-pair mismatch being allowed. Collapsinator used UMIs to correct both sequencing errors and frequency errors arising from PCR heterogeneity. Decombinator identifiers were converted to nucleotide sequence by CDR3Translator, the sequences were translated to amino acids, and CDR3 was extracted using C- and N-terminal motifs. Each distinct KT2 TCR was counted as one cluster of KT2 sequences that shared a single unique molecular identifier. Through fastp at Q25 and MiXCR, TCRdb rebuilt clones from the public reads, retaining in-frame beta chains. Rows matching on CDR3 protein sequence are summarized as one entry with the most common DNA and genes. The V and J calls and clone size come from TCRdb's table, not from the authors' own analysis. Present in this sample are approximately 43,000 distinct CDR3 sequences, approximately 15% of which were seen just once. The ten biggest clones cover about 40% of the sample.

The source is a human donor. Sequencing used PBMCs spiked with cells of the T cell clone KT2. Recombination connected TRBV20-1 to TRBJ2-5; there is no confident call for the D gene. The bases are TGCAGTGCTAGAGTGCAAGAGACCCAGTACTTC. It encodes CSARVQETQYF.